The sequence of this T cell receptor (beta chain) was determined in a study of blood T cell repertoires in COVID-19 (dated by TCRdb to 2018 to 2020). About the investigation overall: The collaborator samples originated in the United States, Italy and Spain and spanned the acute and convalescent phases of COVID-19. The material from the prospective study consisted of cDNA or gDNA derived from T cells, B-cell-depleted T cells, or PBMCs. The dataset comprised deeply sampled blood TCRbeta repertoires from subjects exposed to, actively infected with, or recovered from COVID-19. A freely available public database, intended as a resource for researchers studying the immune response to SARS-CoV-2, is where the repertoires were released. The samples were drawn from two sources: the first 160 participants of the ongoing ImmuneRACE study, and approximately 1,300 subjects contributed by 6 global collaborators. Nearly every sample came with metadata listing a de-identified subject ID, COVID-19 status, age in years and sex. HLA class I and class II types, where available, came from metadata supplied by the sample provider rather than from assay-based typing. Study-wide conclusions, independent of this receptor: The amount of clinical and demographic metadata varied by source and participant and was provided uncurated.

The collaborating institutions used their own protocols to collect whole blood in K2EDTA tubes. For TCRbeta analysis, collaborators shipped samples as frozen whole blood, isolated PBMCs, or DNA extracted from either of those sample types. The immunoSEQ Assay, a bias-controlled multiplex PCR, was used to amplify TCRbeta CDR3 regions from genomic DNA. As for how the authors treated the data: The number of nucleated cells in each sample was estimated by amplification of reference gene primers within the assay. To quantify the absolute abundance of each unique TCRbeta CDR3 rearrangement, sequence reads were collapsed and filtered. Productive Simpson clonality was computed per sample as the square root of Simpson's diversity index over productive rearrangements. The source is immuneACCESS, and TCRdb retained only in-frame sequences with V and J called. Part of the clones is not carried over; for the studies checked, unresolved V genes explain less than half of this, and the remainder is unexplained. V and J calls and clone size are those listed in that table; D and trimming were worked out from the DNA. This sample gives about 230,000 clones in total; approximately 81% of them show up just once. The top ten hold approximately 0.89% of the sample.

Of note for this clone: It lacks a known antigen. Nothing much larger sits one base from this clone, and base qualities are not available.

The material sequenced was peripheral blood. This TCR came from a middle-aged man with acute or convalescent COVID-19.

The nucleotides read TGTGCCCGCGGGGAGGGGTGGGGCACCGGGGAGCTGTTTTTT. It specifies CARGEGWGTGELFF. The sequence is built from TRBV3-1 (or the pseudogene TRBV3-2) and TRBJ2-2; 7 central bases correspond to TRBD2. The CDR3 contains 14 residues, cysteine and phenylalanine counted. Only CDR3 DNA remains: 42 bases, in frame from the first base. For this chain, trimming is 11 bases at the V end and 4 bases at the J end, and the number of junction bases without a gene match is 10. CDR1 and CDR2 were assigned from the germline V gene (reference sequence) as LGHDT and YNNKEL.